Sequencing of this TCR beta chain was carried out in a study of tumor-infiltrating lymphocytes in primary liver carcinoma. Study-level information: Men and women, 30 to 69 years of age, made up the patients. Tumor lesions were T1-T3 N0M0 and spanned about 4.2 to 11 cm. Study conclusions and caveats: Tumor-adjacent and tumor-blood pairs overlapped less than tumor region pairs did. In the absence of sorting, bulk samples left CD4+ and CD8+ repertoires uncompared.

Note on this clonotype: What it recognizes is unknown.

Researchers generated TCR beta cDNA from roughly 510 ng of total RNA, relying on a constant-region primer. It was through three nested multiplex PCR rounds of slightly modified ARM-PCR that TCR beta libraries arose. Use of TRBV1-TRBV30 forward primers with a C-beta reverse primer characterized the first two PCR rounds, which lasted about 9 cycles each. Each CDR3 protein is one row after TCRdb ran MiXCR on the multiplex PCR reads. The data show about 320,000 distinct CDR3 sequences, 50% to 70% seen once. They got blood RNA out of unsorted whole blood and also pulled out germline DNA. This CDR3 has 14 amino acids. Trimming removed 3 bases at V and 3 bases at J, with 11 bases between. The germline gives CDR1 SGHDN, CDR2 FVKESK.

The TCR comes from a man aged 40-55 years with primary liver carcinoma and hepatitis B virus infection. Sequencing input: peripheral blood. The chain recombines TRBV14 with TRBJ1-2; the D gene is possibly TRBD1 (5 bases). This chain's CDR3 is CASSQGTYDYGYTF. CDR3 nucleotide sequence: TGTGCCAGCAGCCAGGGGACGTACGACTATGGCTACACCTTC.